This entry is about one T cell receptor (beta chain). The antigen it recognizes is unknown. No per-base quality is available; no much larger clone lies one base away. Using the deep immunoSEQ assay, multiplex PCR amplified TCR CDR3 regions from genomic DNA. For each cell subset, the extracted genomic DNA was distributed evenly across all wells of several immunoSEQ 96-well plates, and each plate served as one replicate. For sorted subsets, about 200 ng genomic DNA, equal to tens of thousands of T cell genomes, was loaded into each replicate PCR. Purified libraries were quantified with a Qubit 3.0 fluorometer, sized on a Bioanalyzer 2100, and re-quantified with the KAPA Library Quantification kit. Every immunoSEQ 96-well plate was sequenced on a separate single-read 150-cycle Illumina NextSeq 550 flow cell. In the paper's pipeline: The immunoSEQ output contained only junctional sequences without quality scores, so filtering could not match that applied to full-length reads. Sequences were annotated with PyIR, a Python wrapper for IgBLAST v1.9, and V/J genes and CDR3 were assigned using IMGT germline references. Reads with weak V/J assignments (E-value above 1e-6), missing CDR3, stop codons, out-of-frame junctions, or ambiguous translated residues were removed. V3J clonotypes were defined as sequences sharing the same inferred V gene, J gene, and CDR3 amino acid sequence. The percentage overlap between two repertoires was calculated by dividing the number of shared unique clonotypes by the size of the smaller repertoire. Three approaches were used to assess repertoire richness: RTK rarefaction, the Chao1 estimator, and Recon v2.1 estimates of unobserved clonotypes. For all TCRbeta clonotypes obtained by the gDNA method from a few donors, generation probabilities were computed with OLGA. TCRdb re-hosts the immuneACCESS table, in-frame sequences only. Its copies lack some clones; in the studies checked, an unresolved V gene accounts for under half of them, and the cause for the rest is not known. D and trimming were read from the DNA, whereas the V and J calls and clone size are those reported in that table. Present in this sample are over 850,000 clones, roughly 74% of which were seen just once. Under 0.65% of the sample belongs to the ten largest clones.

This entry comes from a study of shared clonotypes between healthy human individuals (dated by TCRdb to 2018 to 2021). Regarding the research as a whole: The cohort included a few men and a couple of women between 18 and 49 years of age. To estimate repertoire size and how much clonotype sharing occurs between individuals, the study deeply sequenced the blood TCR repertoires of roughly 5 healthy adults. Each donor's leukapheresis produced roughly between roughly 0.85 and 10 billion PBMCs. Different laboratories and diverse techniques were used to prepare libraries and sequence TCR repertoires, to increase sequencing depth and limit assay-specific biases. For each donor, CD4 naive and CD4 memory were each run on three plates, CD8 naive on two plates, and CD8 memory on one plate. Study-wide findings and limitations: Pairwise subsampling indicated that sequencing depth was expected to affect the degree of clonotype sharing among donors. Rarefaction of sorted-subset datasets indicated incomplete sequencing despite the large sequencing depth. Only blood was sampled, and tissue TCR repertoires likely differ from those in blood. Sharing across a few donors was observed for 5% to 6.5% of naive CD4, around 3.5% of naive CD8, about 2.3% of memory CD4, and roughly 0.4% of memory CD8 clonotypes. The genetic and exposure-history diversity represented was limited by the small number of donors. Compared with non-shared clonotypes, clonotypes shared by all four sorted-subset donors had higher generation probabilities. Naive subsets generally had larger estimated clonotype richness than memory subsets.

From the cysteine through the phenylalanine, the CDR3 covers 16 amino acids. The read is trimmed to its CDR3 DNA, 48 bases read in frame from base 1. Between the V and J ends, shortened by 4 bases and 0 bases respectively, the junction contains 13 bases. Looking up the germline V gene yields CDR1 SGHRS and CDR2 YFSETQ. The donors were healthy, HIV-negative adults who had no recently reported acute infections or vaccinations. Every donor was a Caucasian adult living in Nashville, Tennessee, USA. Magnetic negative selection was used to enrich CD4+ T cells, after which naive cells were positively selected on CD45RA and the negative fraction became the memory subset. Blood was obtained by leukapheresis, after which PBMCs were separated by Ficoll-Histopaque density gradient centrifugation and cryopreserved in liquid nitrogen vapor phase. Analytical flow cytometry was used to check the purity and quantity of every magnetically sorted T cell population. Genomic DNA was isolated from each sorted fraction and quantified by UV absorbance on a Nanodrop 2000c.

This clonotype was sampled from a man younger than 35 in good health. Some clones in this sample may be carry-over from other donors' samples. Recombination connected TRBV5-1 to TRBJ2-2, with an unclear D gene assignment. Material: memory CD4+ T cells from PBMCs. The cell subset or site label of this sample denotes: CD45RA-negative fraction. The encoded CDR3 is CASSRIRSANTGELFF. The DNA sequence is TGCGCCAGCAGCCGCATAAGGTCTGCGAACACCGGGGAGCTGTTTTTT.